One sample yielded the 22 T cell receptor beta chains listed below, sequenced in a study of T cell responses to AZD1222 COVID-19 vaccine. Produced via immunoSEQ multiplex PCR; TCRdb's table is partial and in-frame only. The sample shows roughly 130,000 clones, 92% of them seen only once. The source material was peripheral blood, sampled 28 days after the second AZD1222 dose. These receptors all stem from an adult who received the AZD1222 COVID-19 vaccine.

The V gene is TRBV7-8, the J gene TRBJ2-2, with 9 positions matching TRBD2. Germline lookup yields CDR1 SGHVS and CDR2 FQNEAQ. The CDR3 runs 17 residues. The J segment lost 3 bases and the V segment lost 5 bases, leaving 10 bases of the junction unmatched. In nucleotides, the CDR3 is TGTGCCAGCAGCGGGACTCTAGCGGGGTATGACACCGGGGAGCTGTTTTTT. This encodes CASSGTLAGYDTGELFF.

The rearrangement uses TRBV28 and TRBJ2-6; D is perhaps TRBD1 or TRBD2 (5 bases each). Germline loops: CDR1 MDHEN, CDR2 SYDVKM. The length of the CDR3 is 16 residues. Trimming took off 6 bases at V and 0 bases at J, with 12 bases between the two ends. The CDR3 sequence is CASSGETASGANVLTF. Here the CDR3 DNA reads TGTGCCAGCAGCGGGGAGACAGCCTCTGGGGCCAACGTCCTGACTTTC.

The V and J genes are TRBV7-9 and TRBJ1-5, with a weak D call TRBD1 (5 bases). This CDR3 is 12 amino acids long. From germline, CDR1 is SEHNR and CDR2 FQNEAQ (reference sequence). V was cut by 0 bases and J by 9 bases, with 6 bases left in between. CDR3 sequence: CASSLAGLPQHF. CDR3 sequence (DNA): TGTGCCAGCAGCTTAGCGGGGCTGCCCCAGCATTTT.

The chain is built from TRBV4-3 and TRBJ2-7; D gene unclear. The V and J ends lost 1 base and 3 bases respectively, with 7 bases between them. The CDR3 contains 13 residues. In germline, CDR1 is LGHNA, CDR2 YSLEER. As DNA, the CDR3 is TGCGCCAGCAGCCAAGGGGTAGGCTACGAGCAGTACTTC. This encodes CASSQGVGYEQYF.

The V call is TRBV6-5, the J call TRBJ1-6, with D possibly being TRBD1 (5 bases). Germline V gives CDR1 MNHEY, CDR2 SVGAGI. CDR3 length: 15 amino acids. V was clipped by 7 bases and J by 1 base, with 11 bases between them. The CDR3 region is CASMPGMSYNSPLHF. The CDR3 DNA reads as TGTGCCAGCATGCCAGGGATGTCCTATAATTCACCCCTCCACTTT.

The V gene is TRBV2, the J gene TRBJ2-7; D is ambiguous. Trimming removed 8 bases from V and 2 bases from J, with 16 bases in between. The germline gives CDR1 SNHLY, CDR2 FYNNEI. The CDR3 has 14 residues. The DNA of the CDR3 is TGTGCCAGCGGGCGAGGCGGCGGAACCTACGAGCAGTACTTC. It is translated as CASGRGGGTYEQYF.

For the CDR3, the DNA is TGTGCCAGCACCCTCGGAGTCACTGAAGCTTTCTTT. This sequence encodes CASTLGVTEAFF. This chain uses TRBV12-3 or TRBV12-4 with TRBJ1-1; D unresolved. Trimming took 7 bases from V and 4 from J, leaving 10 bases between them. The CDR3 runs to 12 residues.

The chain recombines TRBV6-6 with TRBJ1-5; maybe TRBD1 (5 bases). The germline V gene has CDR1 MNHNY and CDR2 SVGAGI (reference sequence). V was clipped by 5 bases and J by 7 bases, with 21 bases between them. CDR3 length: 16 residues. This chain's CDR3 is CASSIPDILGDQPQHF. CDR3 nucleotides: TGTGCCAGCAGTATTCCGGACATCCTCGGGGACCAGCCCCAGCATTTT.

The chain joins TRBV7-2 to TRBJ2-2; TRBD2 matches at 11 bases. The V gene's germline CDR1 is SGHTA and CDR2 FQGNSA. Germline trimming cut 3 bases from V and 5 bases from J; bases unmatched to any gene: 5. The CDR3 loop spans 16 amino acids. The CDR3 bases are TGTGCCAGCAGCTTCTTAGCGGGAGGGATGACCGGGGAGCTGTTTTTT. Amino acid sequence: CASSFLAGGMTGELFF.

The chain combines TRBV5-6 with TRBJ2-5; D may match TRBD1 or TRBD2 (6 bases each). Germline V gene sequence: CDR1 SGHDT, CDR2 YYEEEE. This CDR3 is 13 amino acids long. V was pared by 2 bases and J by 5 bases, with 10 bases between. The CDR3 region is CASSLQGLETQYF. The CDR3 DNA sequence: TGTGCCAGCAGCTTACAGGGACTTGAGACCCAGTACTTC.

V gene TRBV28 combines with J gene TRBJ2-2; 8 bases are shared with TRBD1. The V and J ends lost 9 bases and 0 bases, in that order; junction bases with no gene match: 3. This CDR3 is 14 amino acids long. Germline-derived CDR1 and CDR2 are MDHEN and SYDVKM. As DNA, the CDR3 is TGTGCCAGTCAGGGGGCGTCGAACACCGGGGAGCTGTTTTTT. It encodes CASQGASNTGELFF.

The sample holds a few counts of this clone. The chain employs TRBV12-5 and TRBJ1-1; D remains unclear. V lost 6 bases to trimming and J lost 6 bases, with 8 bases between them. From germline, CDR1 is LGHNT and CDR2 FRNRAP. This CDR3 region has 11 residues. The DNA for the CDR3 is TGTGCTAGTGGCAGTGGGGCTGAAGCTTTCTTT. Translation gives CASGSGAEAFF.

The chain combines TRBV29-1 with TRBJ2-1; TRBD2 is a possible D gene (5 bases). The CDR3 runs to 14 residues. The germline V and J ends were trimmed by 0 bases and 0 bases, with 6 bases remaining between them. Germline CDR1 reads SQVTM; CDR2 reads ANQGSEA. In nucleotides, the CDR3 is TGCAGCGTTGAAGAGGGGAGCTCCTACAATGAGCAGTTCTTC. Residues: CSVEEGSSYNEQFF.

The chain employs TRBV11-1 and TRBJ2-1, with D possibly matching TRBD2 (6 bases). The CDR3 covers 14 residues. Germline lookup yields CDR1 SGHAT and CDR2 FQDESV (reference sequence). V lost 3 bases, J lost 7 bases, and 13 bases lay in between. The CDR3 bases are TGTGCCAGCAGCTTGGACTATCTGGGGAATGAGCAGTTCTTC. Protein: CASSLDYLGNEQFF.

This clone appeared once. The DNA for the CDR3 is TGTGCCAGCAGCCCCGGGACTAGCCTCTCCAATGAGCAGTTCTTC. Its translation is CASSPGTSLSNEQFF. This chain uses TRBV6-2 or TRBV6-3 with TRBJ2-1, with 9 bases identical to TRBD2. V lost 6 bases, J lost 6 bases, and 9 bases stayed unmatched. Germline assignment: CDR1 MNHEY and CDR2 SVGEGT. CDR3 length: 15 residues.

The chain is built from TRBV12-3 or TRBV12-4 and TRBJ2-7, with D unclear. There are 11 residues in the CDR3. The V gene lost 0 bases and the J gene lost 6 bases, with 3 bases spanning the gap. This chain's CDR3 is CASSLALEQYF. In nucleotides, the CDR3 is TGTGCCAGCAGTTTAGCCCTCGAGCAGTACTTC.

The CDR3 coding sequence is TGTGCCAGCAGCTTGAAACCGGGACCTTCCTACGAGCAGTACTTC. Amino acids: CASSLKPGPSYEQYF. The chain joins TRBV5-6 to TRBJ2-7; D may be TRBD1 or TRBD2 (5 bases each). The CDR3 spans 15 residues. Germline loops: CDR1 SGHDT, CDR2 YYEEEE. Trimming took off 1 base at V and 1 base at J, with 12 bases between the two ends.

The rearrangement uses TRBV7-9 and TRBJ2-7; 7 positions agree with TRBD2. Germline values: CDR1 SEHNR, CDR2 FQNEAQ (reference sequence). J was trimmed by 6 bases and V by 5 bases; bases with no gene match: 7. The CDR3 has 13 amino acids. The CDR3 here is CASSPAGVTEQYF. The CDR3 DNA reads as TGTGCCAGCAGCCCGGCGGGGGTTACCGAGCAGTACTTC.

The chain has TRBV5-4 and TRBJ2-3; 7 nucleotides match TRBD2. Germline V lookup: CDR1 SGHNT, CDR2 YYREEE (reference sequence). J was trimmed by 2 bases and V by 6 bases; bases with no gene match: 9. This CDR3 has 15 residues. In nucleotides, the CDR3 is TGTGCCAGCACCGGGGAGGGCATCGTCACAGATACGCAGTATTTT. This encodes CASTGEGIVTDTQYF.

V usage is TRBV5-1 and J usage is TRBJ1-1, with D tentatively TRBD1 (5 bases). This CDR3 has 13 amino acids. CDR1 and CDR2 from the germline V gene are SGHRS and YFSETQ. Trimming shortened V by 2 bases and J by 4 bases, and 9 bases separated the two germline ends. This CDR3 reads CASSFSGATEAFF. CDR3 DNA sequence: TGCGCCAGCAGCTTTTCCGGGGCCACTGAAGCTTTCTTT.

The J gene is TRBJ2-1, the V gene TRBV4-1; D gene unclear. The CDR3 consists of 11 residues. The germline CDR1 and CDR2 sequences are MGHRA and YSYEKL. The germline V and J ends were trimmed by 5 bases and 9 bases, with 8 bases remaining between them. The CDR3 reads CASSDATEQFF. The CDR3 nucleotides read TGCGCCAGCAGCGATGCGACTGAGCAGTTCTTC.

The chain uses TRBV6-5 and TRBJ1-3, with 9 bases matching TRBD1. With V trimmed by 2 bases and J by 7 bases, 3 bases remained unmatched. There are 14 residues in the CDR3. CDR1 and CDR2 (germline): MNHEY, SVGAGI. The CDR3 protein is CASSYGTGSNTIYF. CDR3 nucleotide sequence: TGTGCCAGCAGTTACGGGACAGGGTCGAACACCATATATTTT.